Here is one T cell receptor beta chain with its context. As yet, its antigen is unknown. V was pared by 3 bases and J by 0 bases, with 4 bases between. Germline loops: CDR1 SQVTM, CDR2 ANQGSEA. The length of the CDR3 is 12 residues. This entry comes from a study of T cell repertoires in cytomegalovirus infection. TCRdb reanalysed the reads using MiXCR and keeps one entry per CDR3 protein. The repertoire has around 900,000 distinct CDR3 sequences, approximately 31% of them found once; the top ten carry around 15%. This receptor was identified in a human donor in good health (CMV status not recorded). Some clones in this sample may be carry-over from other donors' samples. This specimen was cultured CD8+ T cells from PBMCs, taken from culture after CMV antigen stimulation. This rearrangement joins TRBV29-1 to TRBJ2-3; unclear D gene. The CDR3 bases are TGCAGCGTTGAGTTGAGCACAGATACGCAGTATTTT. Protein product: CSVELSTDTQYF.